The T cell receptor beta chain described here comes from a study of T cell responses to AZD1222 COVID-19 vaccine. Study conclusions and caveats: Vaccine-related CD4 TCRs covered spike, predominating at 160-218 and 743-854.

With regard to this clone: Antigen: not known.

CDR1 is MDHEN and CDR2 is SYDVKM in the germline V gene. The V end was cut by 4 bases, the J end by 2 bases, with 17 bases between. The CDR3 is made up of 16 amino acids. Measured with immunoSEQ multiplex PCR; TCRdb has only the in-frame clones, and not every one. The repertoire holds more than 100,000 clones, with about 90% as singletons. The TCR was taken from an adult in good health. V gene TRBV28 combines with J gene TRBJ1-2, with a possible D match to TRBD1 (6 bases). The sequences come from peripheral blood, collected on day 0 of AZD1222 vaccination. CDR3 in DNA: TGTGCCAGCAGTTCCCTCGGGGGGGACACGAACTATGGCTACACCTTC. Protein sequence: CASSSLGGDTNYGYTF.